The 16 T cell receptor beta chains in this list originate from one sample, sequenced in a study of CD8 T cells in ankylosing spondylitis. Overall study results and limits: Made up of 7 to 9 highly homologous variants, a TCR beta motif appeared characteristic of ankylosing spondylitis blood.

TCRdb used MiXCR to reprocess the 5' RACE reads, holding one entry per CDR3 protein. The sample lists 750,000 to 850,000 distinct CDR3 sequences, about 12% seen once, with 0.45% to 0.6% in the top ten. These receptors have no known antigen. The sample comprised blood, either unsorted or a sorted T cell fraction (not recorded which). All receptors come from a male donor with ankylosing spondylitis.

CDR3 residues: CASSLGRFDGYTF. The CDR3 DNA reads TGTGCCAGCAGCCTAGGACGGTTCGATGGCTACACCTTC. The gene calls are TRBV7-2 and TRBJ1-2; D is ambiguous. Looked up from germline, CDR1 is SGHTA and CDR2 is FQGNSA. The ends were cut back, 5 bases at V and 6 bases at J, with 13 bases in the middle. The CDR3 consists of 13 residues.

The chain carries TRBV24-1 and TRBJ2-1, with 11 nucleotides matching TRBD1. J lost 8 bases, V lost 1 base, and 6 bases had no gene match. This CDR3 has 16 amino acids. CDR1 and CDR2 from the germline V gene are KGHDR and SFDVKD. Written as DNA, the CDR3 is TGTGCCACCAGTGATTTTGGACAGGGGGCGTACGATGAGCAGTTCTTC. Protein product: CATSDFGQGAYDEQFF.

The rearrangement joins TRBV5-1 to TRBJ2-2, with D tentatively TRBD1 (5 bases). Germline loops: CDR1 SGHRS, CDR2 YFSETQ. The CDR3 runs 17 residues. The V end lost 4 bases, the J end lost 0 bases, and 16 bases lay between the germline ends. The CDR3 spells CASSPRSGSPNTGELFF. The CDR3 nucleotides are TGCGCCAGCAGCCCACGCTCAGGGTCTCCGAACACCGGGGAGCTGTTTTTT.

The rearrangement joins TRBV28 to TRBJ1-5, with no clear D. V was trimmed by 1 base and J by 2 bases, leaving 9 bases between them. This CDR3 region has 15 residues. The germline gives CDR1 MDHEN, CDR2 SYDVKM. CDR3 residues: CASSLFGKGNQPQHF. The CDR3 DNA reads as TGTGCCAGCAGTTTATTTGGGAAAGGCAATCAGCCCCAGCATTTT.

There are many counts of this clonotype. V gene TRBV29-1 combines with J gene TRBJ2-7; D is perhaps TRBD1 (6 bases). CDR3 length: 11 amino acids. The V end lost 5 bases, the J end lost 2 bases, and 7 bases lay between the germline ends. Germline loops: CDR1 SQVTM, CDR2 ANQGSEA. The CDR3 reads CSVRTAYEQYF. Here the CDR3 DNA reads TGCAGCGTTAGGACAGCCTACGAGCAGTACTTC.

This clonotype was observed a handful of times. The chain uses TRBV6-1 and TRBJ1-4; the D gene is possibly TRBD1 (6 bases). This CDR3 spans 16 amino acids. V dropped 4 bases and J dropped 8 bases, with 20 bases sitting between them. In germline, CDR1 is MNHNS, CDR2 SASEGT. The DNA of the CDR3 is TGTGCCAGCAGTGTAACACACAGGGCGTGGGGGGAAAAACTGTTTTTT. Translating it yields CASSVTHRAWGEKLFF.

This chain joins TRBV10-3 and TRBJ1-6; D call uncertain. Germline-derived CDR1 and CDR2 are ENHRY and SYGVKD. There are 14 residues in the CDR3. Trimming stripped 5 bases from V and 6 bases from J, with 11 bases between. CDR3 in amino acids: CAISPYSTNSPLHF. The CDR3 nucleotides are TGTGCCATCAGTCCCTACTCGACTAATTCACCCCTCCACTTT.

Here the CDR3 reads CASSPLSTSSTDTQYF. The CDR3 bases are TGCGCCAGCAGCCCGCTCTCGACCTCGAGTACAGATACGCAGTATTTT. The chain employs TRBV4-1 and TRBJ2-3; D is uncertain. Trimming pared 4 bases from V and 3 bases from J, leaving 17 bases between. The germline gives CDR1 MGHRA, CDR2 YSYEKL. The CDR3 contains 16 residues.

This clonotype appeared a few times. J is TRBJ2-3 and V is TRBV7-2; D is perhaps TRBD1 or TRBD2 (5 bases each). The germline V gene encodes CDR1 SGHTA and CDR2 FQGNSA. This CDR3 comprises 14 residues. Trimming removed 5 bases from V and 2 bases from J, with 11 bases in between. CDR3 DNA: TGTGCCAGCAGCGGCCGGGACCTCACAGATACGCAGTATTTT. The encoded protein is CASSGRDLTDTQYF. Variable domain in full (rest from reference TRBV7-2 and TRBJ2-3): GAGVSQSPSNKVTEKGKDVELRCDPISGHTALYWYRQSLGQGLEFLIYFQGNSAPDKSGLPSDRFSAERTGGSVSTLTIQRTQQEDSAVYLCASSGRDLTDTQYFGPGTRLTVL.

The table lists this clonotype with a few counts. The rearrangement joins TRBV30 to TRBJ2-3; tentative D call: TRBD2 (6 bases). Per germline, CDR1 GTSNPN and CDR2 SVGIG (reference sequence). V lost 3 bases, J lost 3 bases, and 10 bases lay in between. This CDR3 region has 13 residues. The CDR3 DNA follows: TGTGCCTGGAGCGGGGGAGTAACAGATACGCAGTATTTT. This sequence encodes CAWSGGVTDTQYF.

This clonotype was counted a few times. The genes are TRBV10-3 and TRBJ2-7; D possibly corresponds to TRBD1 (5 bases). Looked up from germline, CDR1 is ENHRY and CDR2 is SYGVKD. With 5 bases removed from V and 0 bases from J, the gap between germline ends came to 11 bases. This CDR3 region has 14 residues. For the CDR3, the DNA is TGTGCCATCAGTTCTACAGGCAGCTCCTACGAGCAGTACTTC. This translates into CAISSTGSSYEQYF.

The CDR3 reads CASRKQGAGYTF. The CDR3, as DNA: TGTGCCAGCAGAAAACAGGGGGCTGGCTACACCTTC. The chain couples TRBV6-6 to TRBJ1-2, with 9 nucleotides matching TRBD1. The ends lost 6 bases at V and 7 bases at J; junction bases unmatched: 3. Germline values: CDR1 MNHNY, CDR2 SVGAGI (reference sequence). The CDR3 is 12 amino acids.

This clonotype turned up a few times. The chain is built from TRBV20-1 and TRBJ2-1; the match to TRBD2 covers 8 bases. CDR1 is DFQATT, CDR2 SNEGSKA, per germline (reference sequence). V dropped 3 bases and J dropped 6; count of bases not matched to a gene: 16. The CDR3 extends over 17 amino acids. CDR3: CSARPPLAGGSLNEQFF. DNA for the CDR3: TGCAGTGCTAGGCCCCCATTGGCGGGGGGATCTCTCAATGAGCAGTTCTTC.

There are a few counts of this clonotype. The chain is built from TRBV7-2 and TRBJ1-5; possible D gene TRBD1, 5 bases. Trimming pared 5 bases from V and 2 bases from J, leaving 16 bases between. This CDR3 is built from 16 residues. Per germline, CDR1 SGHTA and CDR2 FQGNSA. Here the CDR3 DNA reads TGTGCCAGCAGCCTCTGGGGGGGAGCGGGCAATCAGCCCCAGCATTTT. Translation: CASSLWGGAGNQPQHF. Full variable domain (outside the CDR3, taken from reference TRBV7-2 and TRBJ1-5): GAGVSQSPSNKVTEKGKDVELRCDPISGHTALYWYRQSLGQGLEFLIYFQGNSAPDKSGLPSDRFSAERTGGSVSTLTIQRTQQEDSAVYLCASSLWGGAGNQPQHFGDGTRLSIL.

This clonotype showed up many times. The chain recombines TRBV20-1 with TRBJ2-3; D is perhaps TRBD2 (5 bases). The CDR3 is 13 residues long. Trimming cost V 4 bases and J 6 bases, with 14 bases left between them. The germline CDR1 and CDR2 sequences are DFQATT and SNEGSKA (reference sequence). DNA for the CDR3: TGCAGTGCTATTCACGACTATTCGGATACGCAGTATTTT. This translates into CSAIHDYSDTQYF.

The V and J genes are TRBV5-5 and TRBJ2-1, with TRBD2 matching 8 bases. The CDR3 is made up of 15 amino acids. Losses at the gene ends were 5 bases for V and 0 bases for J; bases not matched to a gene: 4. Germline V gene lookup returns CDR1 SGHKS and CDR2 YYEKEE (reference sequence). The CDR3 nucleotides read TGTGCCAGCAGTTTTAGCGGGGACTCCTACAATGAGCAGTTCTTC. This encodes CASSFSGDSYNEQFF. The variable domain in full, completed from reference TRBV5-5 and TRBJ2-1, reads DAGVTQSPTHLIKTRGQQVTLRCSPISGHKSVSWYQQVLGQGPQFIFQYYEKEERGRGNFPDRFSARQFPNYSSELNVNALLLGDSALYLCASSFSGDSYNEQFFGPGTRLTVL.